These T cell receptor beta chains were read from a single sample in a study of blood T cell repertoires in COVID-19. The table came from immunoSEQ multiplex PCR; TCRdb's copy has only in-frame clones and leaves some out. The sample carries around 94,000 clones, about 72% recorded once. The sequenced sample consisted of peripheral blood. These receptors all stem from a man aged 60 to 75 with active or convalescent COVID-19. The CDR3 runs from the conserved cysteine through the conserved F or W. Fields, in order: V gene, CDR3 protein.

TRBV7-9,CASSTGQNFYNEQFF
TRBV7-8,CASSLQPTAGYQETQYF
TRBV19,CASSIGTGSVYTF
TRBV7-8,CASSLGPTSYNEQFF
TRBV5-6,CASSTDRGPRGEQFF
TRBV5-1,CASRLRGTSGSTDTQYF
TRBV6-5,CASIGTGRTEAFF
TRBV6-2/TRBV6-3,CASSRAIAGGPGDEQFF
TRBV28,CASSEGQGNTEAFF
TRBV5-6,CASSLWTSGSTDTQYF
TRBV6-1,CASSAAGQGAYGNQPQHF
TRBV6-1,CASSEVRSHQPQHF
TRBV7-2,CASSLAGSGETQYF
TRBV6-5,CASSYGDRLYEQYF
TRBV6-6,CASSPAQGTDTQYF
TRBV11-2,CASSLPQGGSGQPQHF
TRBV7-9,CASSTIDRGRLAGGRTLSYEQYF
TRBV5-1,CASSLGGRQQETQYF
TRBV11-2,CASRADRVNTEAFF
TRBV9,CASSVGEGGVSDTQYF
TRBV4-3,CASSQDRWTWSYGYTF
TRBV7-8,CASSLVTRADGYTF
TRBV2,CASSGLAGGFIFYNEQFF
TRBV6-2/TRBV6-3,CASSKPTSGRTDTQYF
TRBV2,CASSATGEATGELFF
TRBV5-4,CASRRDSSYEQYF
TRBV6-5,CASTQGRVPYGYTF
TRBV20-1,CSAGVQGTQYF
TRBV2,CASSEIRGRGRPGELFF
TRBV11-3,CASSDRTFFDTQYF
TRBV28,CASSFQGLEKTQYF
TRBV24-1,CATRLAGTSEQFF
TRBV28,CASSSPSNTIYF
TRBV5-1,CASSLVSGGDYGYTF
TRBV25-1,CASSELEGAGTGELFF
TRBV11-3,CASSSGTGASTQYF
TRBV29-1,CSVELWGGTYNEQFF
TRBV27,CASSPRTVRGETQYF
TRBV10-3,CAISEQGGGRVHEQFF
TRBV6-5,CASSAPQGGTEAFF
TRBV27,CASSRGGSSGNTIYF
TRBV3-1/TRBV3-2,CASSHTGTSGLTQYF
TRBV3-1/TRBV3-2,CASSQGTSGSLSETQYF
TRBV12-3/TRBV12-4,CASSFGDVETQYF
TRBV6-5,CASSYDRDNEQFF
TRBV7-9,CASSLGGVGQFF
TRBV7-2,CASSFPLSGRSYEQYF
TRBV10-3,CAISEGAGNRETQYF
TRBV19,CASQLWRSSYNEQFF
TRBV28,CASSFPSDTQYF
TRBV7-9,CASSQAGDHQPQHF
TRBV2,CASSAPQGGRTEAFF
TRBV6-6,CASSPGTSAALTDTQYF